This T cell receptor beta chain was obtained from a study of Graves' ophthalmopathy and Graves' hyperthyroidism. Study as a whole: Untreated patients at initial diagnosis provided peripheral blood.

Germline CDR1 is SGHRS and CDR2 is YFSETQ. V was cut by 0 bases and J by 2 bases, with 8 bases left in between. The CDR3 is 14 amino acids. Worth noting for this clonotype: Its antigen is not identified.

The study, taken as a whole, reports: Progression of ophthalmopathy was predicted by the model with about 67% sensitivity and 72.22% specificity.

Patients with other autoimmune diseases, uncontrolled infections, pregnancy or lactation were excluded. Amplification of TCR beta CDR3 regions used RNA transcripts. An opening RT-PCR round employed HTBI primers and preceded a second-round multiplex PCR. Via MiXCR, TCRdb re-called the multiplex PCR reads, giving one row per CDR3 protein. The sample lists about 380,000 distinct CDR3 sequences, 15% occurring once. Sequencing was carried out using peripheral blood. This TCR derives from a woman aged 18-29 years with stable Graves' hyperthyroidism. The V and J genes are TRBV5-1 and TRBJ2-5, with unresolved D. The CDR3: CASSLVQLQETQYF. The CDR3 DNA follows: TGCGCCAGCAGCTTGGTTCAGCTACAAGAGACCCAGTACTTC.